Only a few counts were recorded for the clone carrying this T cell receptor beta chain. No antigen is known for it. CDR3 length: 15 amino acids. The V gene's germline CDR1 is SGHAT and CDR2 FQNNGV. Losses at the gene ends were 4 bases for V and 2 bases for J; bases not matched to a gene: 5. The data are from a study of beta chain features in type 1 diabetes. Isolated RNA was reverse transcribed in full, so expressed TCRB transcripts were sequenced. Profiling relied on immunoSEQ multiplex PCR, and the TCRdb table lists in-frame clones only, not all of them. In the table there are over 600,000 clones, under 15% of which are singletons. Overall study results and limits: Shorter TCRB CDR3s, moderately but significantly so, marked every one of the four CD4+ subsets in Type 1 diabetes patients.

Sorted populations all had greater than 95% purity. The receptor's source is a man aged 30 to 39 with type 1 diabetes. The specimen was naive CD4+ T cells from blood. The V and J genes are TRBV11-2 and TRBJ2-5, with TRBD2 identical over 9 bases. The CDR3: CASSSTSGPQETQYF. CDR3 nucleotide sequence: TGTGCCAGCAGCTCTACTAGCGGGCCGCAAGAGACCCAGTACTTC.